The sequence of this T cell receptor beta chain was determined in a study of cytomegalovirus exposure and HLA in healthy donors. Notes on this clone: Its antigen is still unknown.

V lost 1 base to trimming and J lost 10 bases, with 11 bases between them. This CDR3 spans 14 amino acids. Germline CDR1 MNHEY, CDR2 SMNVEV (reference sequence). Unrecorded immune exposures were likely, despite nominal health at sampling. Study observations and caveats: Previously analyzed data showed that most TCR beta V segments were productive at a frequency of about 87% or about 30%. At a 0.05 false discovery rate, a later analysis found 16,951 TCR beta sequences to be associated with HLA alleles.

This PCR relied on a set of 60 Vbeta primers and 13 Jbeta primers. Assay: immunoSEQ multiplex PCR; the TCRdb copy retains only in-frame clones and omits some. Its listing shows 75,000 to 85,000 clones. The rearrangement joins TRBV27 to TRBJ1-6; D is ambiguous. The TCR originated in a man aged 45 to 65 in good health and CMV-seronegative. Sequenced input: PBMCs. The CDR3 nucleotides are TGTGCCAGCAGTTTATACGGGGTTAGATCACCCCTCCACTTT. Its protein is CASSLYGVRSPLHF.